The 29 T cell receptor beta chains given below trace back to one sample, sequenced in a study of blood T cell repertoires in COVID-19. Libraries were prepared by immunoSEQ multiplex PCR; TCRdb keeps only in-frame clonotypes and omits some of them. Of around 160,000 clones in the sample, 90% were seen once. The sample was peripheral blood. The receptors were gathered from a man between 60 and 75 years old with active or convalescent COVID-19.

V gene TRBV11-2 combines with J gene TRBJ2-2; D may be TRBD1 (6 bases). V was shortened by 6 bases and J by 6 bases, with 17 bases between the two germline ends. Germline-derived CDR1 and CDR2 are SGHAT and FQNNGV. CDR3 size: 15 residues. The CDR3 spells CASSLMDSRAGELFF. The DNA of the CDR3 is TGTGCCAGCAGTCTGATGGACAGCCGGGCCGGGGAGCTGTTTTTT. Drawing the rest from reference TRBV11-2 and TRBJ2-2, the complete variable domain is EAGVAQSPRYKIIEKRQSVAFWCNPISGHATLYWYQQILGQGPKLLIQFQNNGVVDDSQLPKDRFSAERLKGVDSTLKIQPAKLEDSAVYLCASSLMDSRAGELFFGEGSRLTVL.

Here the CDR3 DNA reads TGTGCCAGCAGCCAAGCGCTAGCGGGAGACTACGAGCAGTACTTC. Its protein product is CASSQALAGDYEQYF. The gene calls are TRBV3-1 (or the pseudogene TRBV3-2) and TRBJ2-7; 10 bases agree with TRBD2. Germline V gene lookup returns CDR1 LGHDT and CDR2 YNNKEL (reference sequence). V gave up 1 base and J gave up 3 bases; unmatched junction bases: 3. This CDR3 region has 15 residues.

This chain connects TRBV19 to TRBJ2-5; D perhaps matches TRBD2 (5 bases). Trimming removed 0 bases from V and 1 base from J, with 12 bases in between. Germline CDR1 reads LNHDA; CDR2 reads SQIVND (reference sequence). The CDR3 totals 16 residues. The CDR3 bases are TGTGCCAGTAGTATAGATCTGGTTGGAGGCCAAGAGACCCAGTACTTC. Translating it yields CASSIDLVGGQETQYF.

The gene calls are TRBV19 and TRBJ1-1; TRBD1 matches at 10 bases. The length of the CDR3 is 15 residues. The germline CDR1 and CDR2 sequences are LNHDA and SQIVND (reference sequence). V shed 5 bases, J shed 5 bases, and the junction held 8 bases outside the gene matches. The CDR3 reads CASSPPGQGNTEAFF. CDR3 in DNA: TGTGCCAGTAGTCCACCGGGACAGGGGAATACTGAAGCTTTCTTT.

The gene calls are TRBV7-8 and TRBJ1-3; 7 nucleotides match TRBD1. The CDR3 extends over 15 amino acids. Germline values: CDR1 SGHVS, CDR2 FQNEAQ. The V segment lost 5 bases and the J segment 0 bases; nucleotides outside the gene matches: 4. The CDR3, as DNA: TGTGCCAGCAGCCCGTGGACAGGCTCTGGAAACACCATATATTTT. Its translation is CASSPWTGSGNTIYF. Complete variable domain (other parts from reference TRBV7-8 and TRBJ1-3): GAGVSQSPRYKVAKRGQDVALRCDPISGHVSLFWYQQALGQGPEFLTYFQNEAQLDKSGLPSDRFFAERPEGSVSTLKIQRTQQEDSAVYLCASSPWTGSGNTIYFGEGSWLTVV.

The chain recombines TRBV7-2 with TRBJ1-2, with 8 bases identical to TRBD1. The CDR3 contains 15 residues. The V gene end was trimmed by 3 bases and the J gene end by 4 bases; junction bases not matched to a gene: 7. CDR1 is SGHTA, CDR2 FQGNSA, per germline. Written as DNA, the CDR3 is TGTGCCAGCAGCTTCCGGACAGGGTCAGGCTATGGCTACACCTTC. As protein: CASSFRTGSGYGYTF.

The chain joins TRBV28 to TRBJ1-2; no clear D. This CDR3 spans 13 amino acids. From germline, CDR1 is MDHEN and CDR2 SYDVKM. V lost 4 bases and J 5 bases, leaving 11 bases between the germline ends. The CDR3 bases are TGTGCCAGCAGTTCCCAGGCTGGGTATGGCTACACCTTC. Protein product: CASSSQAGYGYTF.

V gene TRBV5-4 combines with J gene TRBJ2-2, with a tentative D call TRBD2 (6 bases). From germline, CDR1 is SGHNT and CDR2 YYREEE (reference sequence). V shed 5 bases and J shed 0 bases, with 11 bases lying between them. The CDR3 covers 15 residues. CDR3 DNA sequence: TGTGCCAGCAGTGCGGGAACCGCGAACACCGGGGAGCTGTTTTTT. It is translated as CASSAGTANTGELFF.

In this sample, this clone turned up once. CDR3 nucleotides: TGCGCCAGCAGCCAAGAATGGGGCCTAACAGATACGCAGTATTTT. It specifies CASSQEWGLTDTQYF. The rearrangement links TRBV4-1 to TRBJ2-3; D is possibly TRBD1 (5 bases). V was cut by 0 bases and J by 3 bases, with 10 bases left in between. Per germline, CDR1 MGHRA and CDR2 YSYEKL. The CDR3 runs 15 residues.

The CDR3 is CASSENGFYGYTF. CDR3 in DNA: TGTGCCAGCAGTGAAAACGGGTTCTATGGCTACACCTTC. This chain joins TRBV25-1 and TRBJ1-2, with D unclear. Germline-derived CDR1 and CDR2 are MGHDK and SYGVNS. This CDR3 region has 13 residues. V gave up 2 bases and J gave up 4 bases, with 8 bases separating them.

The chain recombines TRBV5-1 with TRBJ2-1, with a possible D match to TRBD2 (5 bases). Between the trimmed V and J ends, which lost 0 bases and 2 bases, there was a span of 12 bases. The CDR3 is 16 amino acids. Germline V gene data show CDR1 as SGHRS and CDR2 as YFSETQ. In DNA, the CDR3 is TGCGCCAGCAGCTTGGACACAGCGGCCCCCTACAATGAGCAGTTCTTC. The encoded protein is CASSLDTAAPYNEQFF.

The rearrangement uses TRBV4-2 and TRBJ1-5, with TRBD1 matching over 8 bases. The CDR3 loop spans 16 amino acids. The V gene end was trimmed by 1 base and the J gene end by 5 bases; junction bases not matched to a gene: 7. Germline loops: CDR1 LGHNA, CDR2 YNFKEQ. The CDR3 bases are TGTGCCAGCAGCCAAGTGACAGGGGAGGGGTATCAGCCCCAGCATTTT. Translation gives CASSQVTGEGYQPQHF.

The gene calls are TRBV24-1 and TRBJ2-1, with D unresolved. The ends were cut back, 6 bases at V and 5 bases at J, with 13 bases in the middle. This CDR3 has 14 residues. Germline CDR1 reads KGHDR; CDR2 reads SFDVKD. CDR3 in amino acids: CATSSSHSHNEQFF. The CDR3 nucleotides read TGTGCCACCAGTAGTTCGCACAGCCACAATGAGCAGTTCTTC.

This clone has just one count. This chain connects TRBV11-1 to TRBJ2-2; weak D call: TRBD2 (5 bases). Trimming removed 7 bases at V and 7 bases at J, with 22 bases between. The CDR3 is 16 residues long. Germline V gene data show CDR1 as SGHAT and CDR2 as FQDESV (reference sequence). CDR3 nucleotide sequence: TGTGCCAGCACCCAGCGGCGGCAGGCGCAAGGCGGGGAGCTGTTTTTT. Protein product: CASTQRRQAQGGELFF.

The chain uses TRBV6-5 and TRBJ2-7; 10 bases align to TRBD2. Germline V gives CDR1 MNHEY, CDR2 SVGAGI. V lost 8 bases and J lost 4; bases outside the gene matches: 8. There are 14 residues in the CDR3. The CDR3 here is CASGRLAGGYEQYF. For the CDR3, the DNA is TGTGCCAGCGGCCGGTTAGCGGGAGGTTACGAGCAGTACTTC.

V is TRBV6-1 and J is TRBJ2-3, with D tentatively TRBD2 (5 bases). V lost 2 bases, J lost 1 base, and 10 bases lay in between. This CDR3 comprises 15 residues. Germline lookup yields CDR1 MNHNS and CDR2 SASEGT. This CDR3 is CASSEYQEGTDTQYF. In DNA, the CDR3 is TGTGCCAGCAGTGAATACCAGGAGGGCACAGATACGCAGTATTTT.

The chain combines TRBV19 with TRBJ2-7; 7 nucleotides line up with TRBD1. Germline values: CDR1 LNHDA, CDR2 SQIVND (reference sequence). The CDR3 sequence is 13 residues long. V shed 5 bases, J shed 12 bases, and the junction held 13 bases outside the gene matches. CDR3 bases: TGTGCCAGTAGTTTCAAAACTGACAGGGAAGTGTACTTC. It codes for CASSFKTDREVYF.

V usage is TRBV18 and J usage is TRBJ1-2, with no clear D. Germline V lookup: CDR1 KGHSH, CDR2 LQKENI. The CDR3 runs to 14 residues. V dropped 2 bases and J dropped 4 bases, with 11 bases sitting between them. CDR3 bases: TGTGCCAGCTCACCAAATCGAGATAGCTATGGCTACACCTTC. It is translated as CASSPNRDSYGYTF.

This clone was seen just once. CDR3 region: CASSLDTTDTQYF. In DNA form, the CDR3 reads TGTGCCAGCAGCTTGGACACCACAGATACGCAGTATTTT. This chain uses TRBV5-6 with TRBJ2-3; unclear D gene. V was pared by 0 bases and J by 2 bases, with 4 bases between. CDR3 length equals 13 residues. CDR1 SGHDT and CDR2 YYEEEE come from the germline V gene.

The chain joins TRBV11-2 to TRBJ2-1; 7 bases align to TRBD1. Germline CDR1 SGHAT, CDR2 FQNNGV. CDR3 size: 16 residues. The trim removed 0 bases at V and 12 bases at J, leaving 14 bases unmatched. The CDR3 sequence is CASSLDPLDRPDGQFF. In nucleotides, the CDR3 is TGTGCCAGCAGCTTAGATCCCCTGGACAGGCCCGACGGGCAGTTCTTC.

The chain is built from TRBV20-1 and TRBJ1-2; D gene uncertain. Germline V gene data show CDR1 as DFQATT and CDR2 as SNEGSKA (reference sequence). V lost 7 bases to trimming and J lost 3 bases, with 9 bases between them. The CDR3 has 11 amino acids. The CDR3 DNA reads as TGCAGTGGGGAGGGCCACTATGGCTACACCTTC. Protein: CSGEGHYGYTF.

CDR3 sequence: CASSLARELRGNTIYF. The CDR3 nucleotides read TGTGCCAGCAGCTTAGCGCGGGAGCTGCGGGGAAACACCATATATTTT. The chain joins TRBV7-9 to TRBJ1-3; D uncertain. CDR3 length: 16 amino acids. Germline V gives CDR1 SEHNR, CDR2 FQNEAQ (reference sequence). V was trimmed by 0 bases and J by 4 bases, leaving 13 bases between them.

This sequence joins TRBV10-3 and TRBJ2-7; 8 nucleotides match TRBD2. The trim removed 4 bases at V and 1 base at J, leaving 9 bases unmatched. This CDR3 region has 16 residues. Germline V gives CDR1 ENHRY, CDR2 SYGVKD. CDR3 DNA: TGTGCCATCAGTGGTCGAAGCGGGAGCATGTCCTACGAGCAGTACTTC. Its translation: CAISGRSGSMSYEQYF.

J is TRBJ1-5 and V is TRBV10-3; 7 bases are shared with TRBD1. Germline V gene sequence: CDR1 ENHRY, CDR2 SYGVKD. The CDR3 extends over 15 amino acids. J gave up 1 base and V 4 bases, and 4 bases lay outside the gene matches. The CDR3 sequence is CAISGGQTSNQPQHF. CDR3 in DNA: TGTGCCATCAGTGGGGGACAGACCAGCAATCAGCCCCAGCATTTT.

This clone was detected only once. The CDR3 DNA is TGTGCCAGCAGCTTAGCCCTAGGCAATCAGCCCCAGCATTTT. Amino acid sequence: CASSLALGNQPQHF. The chain employs TRBV11-2 and TRBJ1-5, with no clear D. CDR3 length: 14 amino acids. From germline, CDR1 is SGHAT and CDR2 FQNNGV. Trimming removed 1 base at V and 2 bases at J, with 6 bases between.

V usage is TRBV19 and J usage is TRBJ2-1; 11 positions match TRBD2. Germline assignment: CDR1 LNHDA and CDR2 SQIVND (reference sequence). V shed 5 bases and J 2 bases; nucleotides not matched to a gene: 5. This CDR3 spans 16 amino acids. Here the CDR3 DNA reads TGTGCCAGTAGTCCGGGACTAGCGGAGACCTACAATGAGCAGTTCTTC. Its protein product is CASSPGLAETYNEQFF.

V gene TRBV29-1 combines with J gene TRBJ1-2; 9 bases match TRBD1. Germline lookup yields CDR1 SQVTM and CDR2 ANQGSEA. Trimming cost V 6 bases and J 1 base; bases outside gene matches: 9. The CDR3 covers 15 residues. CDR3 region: CSVTPGQGINYGYTF. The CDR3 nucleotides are TGCAGCGTCACCCCGGGACAGGGTATTAACTATGGCTACACCTTC.

Here the CDR3 reads CASSIWGAGYGYTF. The CDR3, as DNA: TGTGCCAGTAGTATTTGGGGAGCGGGCTATGGCTACACCTTC. V is TRBV19 and J is TRBJ1-2; D not resolved. CDR3 size: 14 residues. The germline V gene encodes CDR1 LNHDA and CDR2 SQIVND (reference sequence). Trimming stripped 3 bases from V and 4 bases from J, with 12 bases between.

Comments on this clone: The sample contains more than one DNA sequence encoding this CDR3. The CDR3 region has the DNA TGTGCCAGCAGTTACTCAGGACAGGGTCCCTACGAGCAGTACTTC. Encoded protein: CASSYSGQGPYEQYF. The chain couples TRBV6-5 to TRBJ2-7; 8 positions agree with TRBD1. The CDR3 is made up of 15 amino acids. Germline V gives CDR1 MNHEY, CDR2 SVGAGI. J gave up 2 bases and V 0 bases, and 3 bases lay outside the gene matches.